A few counts support the clone carrying this T cell receptor (beta chain). Libraries were prepared by immunoSEQ multiplex PCR; TCRdb keeps only in-frame clonotypes and omits some of them. The sample contains around 100,000 clones, roughly 80% of which appear only once. The ends lost 5 bases at V and 4 bases at J; junction bases unmatched: 7. Germline V lookup: CDR1 SGHTA, CDR2 FQGNSA. The CDR3 runs 14 residues. The sample originates from a study of blood T cell repertoires in COVID-19. About the study: COVID-19 samples, acute and convalescent, were from the United States, Italy and Spain.

The sequencing input was peripheral blood. This sequence was found in a woman between 70 and 85 years old with acute or convalescent COVID-19. The V call is TRBV7-2, the J call TRBJ1-2; TRBD1 matches 7 bases. The CDR3 reads CASSARGPLYGYTF. In nucleotides, the CDR3 is TGTGCCAGCAGCGCGAGGGGGCCCCTCTATGGCTACACCTTC.